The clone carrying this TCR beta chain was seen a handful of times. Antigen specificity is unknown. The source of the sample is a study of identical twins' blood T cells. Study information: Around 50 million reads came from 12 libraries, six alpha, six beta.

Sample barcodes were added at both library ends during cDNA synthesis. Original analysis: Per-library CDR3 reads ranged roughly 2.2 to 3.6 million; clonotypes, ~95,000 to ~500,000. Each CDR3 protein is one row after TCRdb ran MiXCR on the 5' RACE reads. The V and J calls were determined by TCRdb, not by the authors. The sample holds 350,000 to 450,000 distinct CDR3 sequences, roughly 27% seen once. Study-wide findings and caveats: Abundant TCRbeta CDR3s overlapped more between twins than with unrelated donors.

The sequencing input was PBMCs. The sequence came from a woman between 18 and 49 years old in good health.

The CDR3 coding sequence is TGTGCCAGCACCACCCTCCGAACAGGCGGCTACACCTTC. Translated: CASTTLRTGGYTF. V is TRBV12-3 or TRBV12-4 and J is TRBJ1-2; D is perhaps TRBD1 (5 bases). The V end lost 7 bases, the J end lost 8 bases, and 17 bases lay between the germline ends. This CDR3 spans 13 amino acids.